This T cell receptor beta chain was documented in a study of chemoradiotherapy in HPV16-positive cancers. Study information: Functional T-cell assays on a couple of HPV16-positive patients' cells defined candidate HPV-specific clones and common TCR motifs.

Study results and limitations: Candidate HPV-specific clones and E7-related TCR motifs grew in tumor during treatment. HPV-responsive T-cell expansion during chemoradiotherapy was linked to improved recurrence-free survival in HPV16-positive patients.

This table comes from immunoSEQ multiplex PCR, and its TCRdb copy is limited to in-frame clones, with some not included. The profile covers 45,000 to 60,000 clones, with around 90% appearing a single time and 2.5% to 4% taken by the ten largest. On this clone itself: Its antigen remains unknown.

Repertoires were sampled repeatedly during chemoradiotherapy. Germline assignment: CDR1 SGHKS and CDR2 YYEKEE (reference sequence). V was shortened by 3 bases and J by 0 bases, with 10 bases between the two germline ends. The CDR3 loop spans 14 amino acids. V gene TRBV5-5 combines with J gene TRBJ2-7; no clear D. The source is a human donor with HPV-associated anogenital cancer. This material consisted of blood, taken from a patient who underwent chemoradiotherapy. Here the CDR3 DNA reads TGTGCCAGCAGCTACGGTGGGTCCTCCTACGAGCAGTACTTC. The encoded protein is CASSYGGSSYEQYF.